This TCR beta chain was recorded in a study of OX40 agonist ivuxolimab in advanced cancers. Study details: Three patients, one with hepatocellular carcinoma and two with cutaneous melanoma, achieved partial responses.

Trimming removed 1 base from V and 8 bases from J; junction bases left unmatched: 16. Germline V gives CDR1 LNHDA, CDR2 SQIVND (reference sequence). This CDR3 comprises 17 residues. TCRdb's table, derived via immunoSEQ multiplex PCR, lists solely in-frame clones and lacks some. The table lists 75,000 to 95,000 clones, just under 90% of them singletons, with 6% to 7.5% in the top ten. This clone was counted a single time. The clonotype comes from an adult with an advanced solid tumor such as melanoma, head and neck, liver or kidney cancer. The sample here was CD4+ or CD8+ T cells sorted from blood, taken in a trial of the OX40 agonist ivuxolimab. The chain combines TRBV19 with TRBJ1-1; 7 positions agree with TRBD1. The CDR3 sequence is CASSIGLLGQTLTEAFF. The CDR3 DNA follows: TGTGCCAGTAGTATAGGCCTCCTGGGACAGACCTTAACGGAAGCTTTCTTT.